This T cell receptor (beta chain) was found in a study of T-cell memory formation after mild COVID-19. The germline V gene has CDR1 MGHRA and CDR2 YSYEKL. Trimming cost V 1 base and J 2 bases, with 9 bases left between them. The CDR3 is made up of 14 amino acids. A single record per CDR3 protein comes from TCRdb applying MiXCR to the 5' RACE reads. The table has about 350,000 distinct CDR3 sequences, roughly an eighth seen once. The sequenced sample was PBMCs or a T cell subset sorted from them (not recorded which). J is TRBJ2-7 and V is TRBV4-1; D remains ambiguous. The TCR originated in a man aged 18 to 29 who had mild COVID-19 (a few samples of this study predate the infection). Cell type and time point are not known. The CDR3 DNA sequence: TGCGCCAGCAGCCAAGCTGGCCTGACCTACGAGCAGTACTTC. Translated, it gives CASSQAGLTYEQYF.